This T cell receptor beta chain was captured in a study of blood T cell repertoires in COVID-19. Only in-frame clones appear in the TCRdb table, and some are missing; sequencing was by immunoSEQ multiplex PCR. The sample records about 220,000 clones, around 91% being singletons. In its sample, this clone was seen a few times. Participants' own reports of clinical history determined their cohort assignment. The sequenced sample consisted of PBMCs or T cells enriched from blood (not recorded which). The receptor was isolated from a woman aged 18-30 years in a cohort exposed to, infected with or recovered from COVID-19 (not recorded which).

In DNA form, the CDR3 reads TGCGCCAGCAGCCAAGATACACCACCTGACAATGAGCAGTTCTTC. Translation gives CASSQDTPPDNEQFF. This sequence joins TRBV4-1 and TRBJ2-1, with D unresolved. Germline V gives CDR1 MGHRA, CDR2 YSYEKL. The V gene lost 0 bases and the J gene lost 5 bases, with 11 bases spanning the gap. The CDR3 runs 15 residues.